This T cell receptor (beta chain) comes out of a study of blood T cell repertoires in COVID-19. Study-level information: The United States, Italy and Spain supplied acute and convalescent COVID-19 samples.

While infection was still active, Seattle patients were enrolled and then followed longitudinally. Per the authors' pipeline: Using reference gene primer amplification, nucleated cell counts were estimated. Only in-frame clones appear in the TCRdb table, and some are missing; sequencing was by immunoSEQ multiplex PCR. V and J calls and clone size are those listed in that table; D and trimming were worked out from the DNA. The sample has roughly 340,000 clones, about 90% seen once. Trimming removed 10 bases from V and 9 bases from J, with 9 bases in between. The CDR3 consists of 9 residues. Germline V gene sequence: CDR1 KGHDR, CDR2 SFDVKD. This clone was picked up a small number of times.

The sequenced sample was peripheral blood. The origin of this receptor is a woman in her forties or fifties with COVID-19, enrolled during active disease. The rearrangement uses TRBV24-1 and TRBJ2-7; D not certain. The CDR3 DNA sequence: TGTGCCACAATGCACGGGCAGTACTTC. Encoded protein: CATMHGQYF.